The T cell receptor (beta chain) described here comes from a study of T cell repertoires in cytomegalovirus infection. The CDR3 consists of 14 residues. Trimming took 2 bases from V and 6 from J, leaving 13 bases between them. Remarks on this clonotype: Its antigen is as yet unknown.

TCRdb re-analysed the reads in MiXCR, keeping a single row per CDR3 protein. This sample has some 590,000 distinct CDR3 sequences, with almost 40% found just once. The origin of this receptor is a human donor in good health (CMV status not recorded). Some clones in this sample may be carry-over from other donors' samples. The sample consisted of cultured PBMCs, taken from culture after CMV antigen stimulation. The chain employs TRBV12-3 or TRBV12-4 and TRBJ1-1, with D tentatively TRBD1 (5 bases). The chain's CDR3 is CASSLWVGAPEAFF. The DNA for the CDR3 is TGTGCCAGCAGTTTATGGGTAGGGGCCCCTGAAGCTTTCTTT.